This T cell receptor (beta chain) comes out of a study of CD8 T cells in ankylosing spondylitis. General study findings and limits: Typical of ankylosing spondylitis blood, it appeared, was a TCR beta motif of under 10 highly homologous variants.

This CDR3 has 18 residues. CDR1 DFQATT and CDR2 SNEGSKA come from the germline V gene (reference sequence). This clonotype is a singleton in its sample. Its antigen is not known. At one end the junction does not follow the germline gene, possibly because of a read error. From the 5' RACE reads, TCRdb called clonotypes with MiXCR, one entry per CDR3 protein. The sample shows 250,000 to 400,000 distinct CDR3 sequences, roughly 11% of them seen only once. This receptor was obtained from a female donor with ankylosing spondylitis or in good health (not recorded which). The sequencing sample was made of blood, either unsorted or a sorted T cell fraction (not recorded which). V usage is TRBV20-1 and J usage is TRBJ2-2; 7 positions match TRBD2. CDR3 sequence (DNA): TGCAGTACTAGCCCGGGACTATGGGGGAGTAAGTCGGCCGGGGAGCTGTTTTTT. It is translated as CSTSPGLWGSKSAGELFF.